The 4 T cell receptor beta chains below all came from one sample that was sequenced in a study of cytomegalovirus exposure and HLA in healthy donors. Primers: 60 Vbeta forward and 13 Jbeta reverse. Method: immunoSEQ multiplex PCR; TCRdb's copy keeps in-frame clones and lacks some. In the table there are some 190,000 clones, about three quarters of which are singletons. Sequencing was done on a sample of PBMCs. Receptors were obtained from a woman aged 35 to 49 in good health and CMV-seronegative.

The gene calls are TRBV7-2 and TRBJ2-3; a possible D gene is TRBD2 (6 bases). V gave up 5 bases and J gave up 14 bases, with 14 bases separating them. The CDR3 runs 11 residues. Looked up from germline, CDR1 is SGHTA and CDR2 is FQGNSA. The CDR3 loop reads CASSRAGTPYF. DNA for the CDR3: TGTGCCAGCAGCCGAGCCGGGACTCCGTATTTT.

This chain uses TRBV7-2 with TRBJ2-7; TRBD1 matches at 9 bases. There are 14 residues in the CDR3. Germline CDR1 reads SGHTA; CDR2 reads FQGNSA. The ends lost 5 bases at V and 6 bases at J; junction bases unmatched: 8. CDR3: CASSTSGTGLEQYF. The CDR3 DNA reads TGTGCCAGCAGCACTTCCGGGACAGGGCTCGAGCAGTACTTC. The full variable domain, with the rest looked up from reference TRBV7-2 and TRBJ2-7, is GAGVSQSPSNKVTEKGKDVELRCDPISGHTALYWYRQSLGQGLEFLIYFQGNSAPDKSGLPSDRFSAERTGGSVSTLTIQRTQQEDSAVYLCASSTSGTGLEQYFGPGTRLTVT.

The J gene is TRBJ2-5, the V gene TRBV2; TRBD1 might be the D (7 bases). V lost 1 base to trimming and J lost 4 bases, with 13 bases between them. The germline V gene encodes CDR1 SNHLY and CDR2 FYNNEI. The CDR3 sequence is 15 residues long. The CDR3: CASSEGGTAGETQYF. The CDR3 DNA reads TGTGCCAGCAGTGAAGGTGGGACAGCGGGAGAGACCCAGTACTTC.

This clone came up once. V gene TRBV7-2 combines with J gene TRBJ1-1; weak D call: TRBD1 (6 bases). Germline V gene data show CDR1 as SGHTA and CDR2 as FQGNSA. Trimming stripped 5 bases from V and 4 bases from J, with 14 bases between. The CDR3 runs to 14 residues. CDR3 DNA: TGTGCCAGCAGCGGATACAGGGAGGGCACTGAAGCTTTCTTT. Translation: CASSGYREGTEAFF.